Listed below are T cell receptor beta chains from one sample, sequenced in a study of technical replicates of blood from a few donors. TCRdb's copy holds only in-frame clones and misses some; the assay was immunoSEQ multiplex PCR. The sample shows just over 75,000 clones, 93% of them seen only once. The sequenced sample consisted of T cells isolated from PBMCs. The receptor source for this set is a human donor in good health. Both conserved end residues are part of each CDR3. D genes are given only for firm matches. The size entry is marked missing in some rows and otherwise reads once, few, many or a size class.

v_call	j_call	clone_size	d_call	cdr3_aa	cdr3_nt
TRBV7-3	TRBJ2-7	NA	NA	CASSPTTGAPYEQYF	TGTGCCAGCAGCCCGACGACAGGAGCCCCCTACGAGCAGTACTTC
TRBV14	TRBJ1-1	NA	NA	CASSQPYQFGGRTEAFF	TGTGCCAGCAGCCAGCCCTACCAGTTCGGGGGAAGGACTGAAGCTTTCTTT
TRBV7-2	TRBJ2-7	NA	NA	CASSLDGRGAGEQYF	TGTGCCAGCAGCTTAGACGGCAGGGGGGCAGGGGAGCAGTACTTC
TRBV5-6	TRBJ2-5	NA	NA	CASSGLIQETQYF	TGTGCCAGCAGCGGGCTGATCCAAGAGACCCAGTACTTC
TRBV4-1	TRBJ1-1	once	TRBD1	CASSLYGQGAEAFF	TGCGCCAGCAGCCTCTATGGACAGGGGGCGGAGGCTTTCTTT
TRBV28	TRBJ2-6	NA	TRBD1	CASRLDRPLTLTSSGANVLTF	TGTGCCAGCAGGCTGGACAGGCCCTTAACTCTAACCTCTTCTGGGGCCAACGTCCTGACTTTC
TRBV10-1	TRBJ1-2	NA	TRBD1	CASGTGENGYTF	TGCGCCAGCGGTACAGGGGAAAATGGCTACACCTTC
TRBV29-1	TRBJ1-2	NA	NA	CSVEETAYGYTF	TGCAGCGTTGAGGAGACAGCCTATGGCTACACCTTC
TRBV6-5	TRBJ1-2	NA	NA	CASSIDRYGYTF	TGTGCCAGCAGTATCGACAGATATGGCTACACCTTC
TRBV29-1	TRBJ2-3	NA	NA	CSVEDGGLDTQYF	TGCAGCGTTGAAGATGGAGGCCTAGATACGCAGTATTTT
TRBV7-8	TRBJ1-4	NA	NA	CASSGRVYNEKLFF	TGTGCCAGCAGCGGCCGGGTCTATAATGAAAAACTGTTTTTT
TRBV7-2	TRBJ2-5	NA	NA	CASNNQETQYF	TGTGCCAGCAATAATCAAGAGACCCAGTACTTC
TRBV15	TRBJ1-3	NA	TRBD1	CATSPDRGTGNTIYF	TGTGCCACCAGCCCAGACAGGGGCACTGGAAACACCATATATTTT
TRBV28	TRBJ2-7	NA	NA	CASSPYYEQYF	TGTGCCAGCAGTCCTTACTACGAGCAGTACTTC
TRBV5-6	TRBJ2-7	NA	NA	CASSLEASYEQYF	TGTGCCAGCAGCTTGGAAGCTTCCTACGAGCAGTACTTC
TRBV29-1	TRBJ2-7	once	TRBD2	CSVEGLAGDRYEQYF	TGCAGCGTTGAAGGACTAGCGGGAGACCGGTACGAGCAGTACTTC
TRBV19	TRBJ2-7	NA	TRBD2	CASSITGTSFYEQYF	TGTGCCAGTAGTATAACCGGGACTAGTTTCTACGAGCAGTACTTC
TRBV7-9	TRBJ2-7	NA	NA	CASSLDGGQPFILNYEQYF	TGTGCCAGCAGCTTAGACGGCGGACAGCCGTTTATTTTGAACTACGAGCAGTACTTC
TRBV30	TRBJ1-3	NA	TRBD1	CAWGTGPGNTIYF	TGTGCCTGGGGGACAGGGCCAGGAAACACCATATATTTT
TRBV2	TRBJ2-6	NA	NA	CASSGVGEPGANVLTF	TGTGCCAGCAGTGGGGTGGGAGAACCTGGGGCCAACGTCCTGACTTTC
TRBV6-5	TRBJ2-1	NA	TRBD2	CASSYLSSGRGDEQFF	TGTGCCAGCAGTTATCTGTCTAGCGGGAGGGGAGATGAGCAGTTCTTC
TRBV10-2	TRBJ1-1	NA	NA	CASSDRENTEAFF	TGCGCCAGCAGTGACCGGGAGAACACTGAAGCTTTCTTT
TRBV4-3	TRBJ1-4	NA	TRBD1	CASSQAGGREKLFF	TGCGCCAGCAGCCAAGCAGGGGGCCGCGAAAAACTGTTTTTT
TRBV19	TRBJ1-1	NA	TRBD1	CASSIRIQGKDTEAFF	TGTGCCAGTAGTATTCGAATACAGGGGAAGGACACTGAAGCTTTCTTT
TRBV7-7	TRBJ2-5	NA	TRBD1	CANLKSRGPRETQYF	TGTGCCAACTTAAAGTCCAGGGGGCCCAGAGAGACCCAGTACTTC
TRBV2	TRBJ2-1	NA	NA	CASGSGSYNEQFF	TGTGCCAGCGGGTCGGGCTCCTACAATGAGCAGTTCTTC
TRBV6-5	TRBJ1-1	NA	NA	CASSYNQGRAFF	TGTGCCAGCAGTTATAACCAGGGGCGGGCTTTCTTT
TRBV5-1	TRBJ1-2	NA	TRBD1	CASSLQGVGYGYTF	TGCGCCAGCAGCTTACAGGGGGTGGGCTATGGCTACACCTTC
TRBV18	TRBJ1-1	NA	NA	CASSPFEDETEAFF	TGTGCCAGCTCACCGTTTGAGGATGAGACTGAAGCTTTCTTT
TRBV28	TRBJ1-3	NA	TRBD1	CASRGQTYSGNTIYF	TGTGCCAGCAGGGGACAGACGTACTCTGGAAACACCATATATTTT
TRBV29-1	TRBJ1-1	once	NA	CSVETDRSDTEAFF	TGCAGCGTAGAAACCGACAGGTCGGACACTGAAGCTTTCTTT
TRBV15	TRBJ1-5	NA	NA	CATSPSHGNQPQHF	TGTGCCACCAGCCCTTCCCACGGTAATCAGCCCCAGCATTTT
TRBV5-1	TRBJ2-1	NA	NA	CASSLKTSTEQFF	TGCGCCAGCAGCTTGAAAACTAGCACTGAGCAGTTCTTC
TRBV7-9	TRBJ2-1	NA	NA	CASSLVGRGNEQFF	TGTGCCAGCAGCTTAGTGGGCAGGGGCAATGAGCAGTTCTTC
TRBV5-6	TRBJ2-1	once	NA	CASSLRTGSSYNEQFF	TGTGCCAGCAGCTTAAGAACAGGGAGCTCCTACAATGAGCAGTTCTTC
TRBV4-3	TRBJ2-7	NA	NA	CASSQGTRTGKGYEQYF	TGCGCCAGCAGCCAAGGGACTAGGACAGGGAAGGGCTACGAGCAGTACTTC
TRBV25-1	TRBJ1-4	NA	NA	CASSPNRAAMNEKLFF	TGTGCCAGCAGTCCCAACAGGGCAGCGATGAATGAAAAACTGTTTTTT
TRBV28	TRBJ2-4	NA	TRBD1	CASAGTGRKNIQYF	TGTGCCAGTGCCGGGACAGGGAGGAAAAACATTCAGTACTTC
TRBV11-2	TRBJ1-1	NA	TRBD1	CASSFRWDRVMYTEAFF	TGTGCCAGCAGCTTTAGGTGGGACAGGGTTATGTACACTGAAGCTTTCTTT
TRBV15	TRBJ2-3	NA	NA	CATSREGVGTDTQYF	TGTGCCACCAGCAGAGAAGGAGTCGGCACAGATACGCAGTATTTT
TRBV7-9	TRBJ2-1	NA	NA	CASSARGYNEQFF	TGTGCCAGCAGCGCCCGGGGTTACAATGAGCAGTTCTTC
TRBV6-5	TRBJ2-1	NA	NA	CASSSGRYGEQFF	TGTGCCAGCAGCAGCGGTCGGTATGGTGAGCAGTTCTTC
TRBV27	TRBJ2-7	NA	NA	CASRQAGESLEQYF	TGTGCCAGCCGACAGGCAGGGGAAAGCCTCGAGCAGTACTTC
TRBV6-1	TRBJ1-4	once	NA	CASSQGRATNEKLFF	TGTGCCAGCAGCCAGGGTAGAGCAACTAATGAAAAACTGTTTTTT
TRBV19	TRBJ2-7	NA	NA	CASSTRLETTYEQYF	TGTGCCAGTAGTACCAGACTAGAGACGACCTACGAGCAGTACTTC
TRBV7-9	TRBJ1-1	NA	TRBD1	CASSLTDRADTEAFF	TGTGCCAGCAGCTTAACCGACAGGGCAGACACTGAAGCTTTCTTT
TRBV30	TRBJ1-4	NA	TRBD1	CAWSVYRGRGEKLFF	TGTGCCTGGAGTGTCTACAGGGGAAGGGGAGAAAAACTGTTTTTT
TRBV20-1	TRBJ2-5	NA	NA	CSAKRETQYF	TGCAGTGCCAAGAGAGAGACCCAGTACTTC
TRBV5-1	TRBJ1-2	NA	TRBD1	CASSSIRTGGNIVGGYTF	TGCGCCAGCAGCTCGATTCGGACAGGGGGCAATATCGTGGGTGGCTACACCTTC
TRBV7-2	TRBJ2-7	NA	NA	CASSLDGGSYEQYF	TGTGCCAGCAGCTTAGACGGCGGATCCTACGAGCAGTACTTC
TRBV7-6	TRBJ2-7	NA	NA	CASSLDSPPYEQYF	TGTGCCAGCAGCCTGGACAGCCCGCCCTACGAGCAGTACTTC
TRBV27	TRBJ2-7	NA	TRBD1	CASGQETFEQYF	TGTGCCAGCGGACAGGAGACATTCGAGCAGTACTTC